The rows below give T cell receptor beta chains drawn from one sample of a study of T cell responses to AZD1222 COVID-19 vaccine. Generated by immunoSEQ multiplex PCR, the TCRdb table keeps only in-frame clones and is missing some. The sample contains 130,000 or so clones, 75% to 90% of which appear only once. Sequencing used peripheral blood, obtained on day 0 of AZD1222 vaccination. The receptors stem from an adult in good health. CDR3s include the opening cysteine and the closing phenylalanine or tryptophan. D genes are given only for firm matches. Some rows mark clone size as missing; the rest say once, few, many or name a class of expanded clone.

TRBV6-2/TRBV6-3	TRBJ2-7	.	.	TGTGCCAGCAGTTACTGGGACAATCCCTACGAGCAGTACTTC	CASSYWDNPYEQYF
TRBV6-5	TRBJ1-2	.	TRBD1	TGTGCCAGCAGGCTACAGGGGGCCCTCTATGGCTACACCTTC	CASRLQGALYGYTF
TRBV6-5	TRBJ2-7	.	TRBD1	TGTGCCAGCAGTAAGACAGGGACCTACGAGCAGTACTTC	CASSKTGTYEQYF
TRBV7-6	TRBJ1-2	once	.	TGTGCCAGCAGCCTGGGACCGAATTACTATGGCTACACCTTC	CASSLGPNYYGYTF
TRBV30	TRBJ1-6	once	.	TGTGCCTGGAGTGTACGTCGGGGGTTGGGGAATTCACCCCTCCACTTT	CAWSVRRGLGNSPLHF
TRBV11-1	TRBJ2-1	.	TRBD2	TGTGCCAGCAGCTTAGACTTTCTAGCGGGAGGGGAGCAGTTCTTC	CASSLDFLAGGEQFF
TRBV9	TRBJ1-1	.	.	TGTGCCAGCGCCAGAGGGACAAGTAACACTGAAGCTTTCTTT	CASARGTSNTEAFF
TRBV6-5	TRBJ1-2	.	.	TGTGCCAGCTCCCGGGCGGCTAACTATGGCTACACCTTC	CASSRAANYGYTF
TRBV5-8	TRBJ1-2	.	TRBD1	TGTGCCAGCAGCATCCCGGGCCAGGGGGCTGTTATCAGCACCTTC	CASSIPGQGAVISTF
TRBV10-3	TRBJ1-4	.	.	TGTGCCGCGGGAGGACAGTTAGAAGGTGAAAAACTGTTTTTT	CAAGGQLEGEKLFF
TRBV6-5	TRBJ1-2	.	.	TGTGCCAGCAGACCGGACAGCAACTATGGCTACACCTTC	CASRPDSNYGYTF
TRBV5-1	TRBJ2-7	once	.	TGCGCCAGCAGCTTTGGAATCGCCTACGAGCAGTACTTC	CASSFGIAYEQYF
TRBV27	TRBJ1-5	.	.	TGTGCCAGCAGTTTATCGGCCCCGTATCAGCCCCAGCATTTT	CASSLSAPYQPQHF